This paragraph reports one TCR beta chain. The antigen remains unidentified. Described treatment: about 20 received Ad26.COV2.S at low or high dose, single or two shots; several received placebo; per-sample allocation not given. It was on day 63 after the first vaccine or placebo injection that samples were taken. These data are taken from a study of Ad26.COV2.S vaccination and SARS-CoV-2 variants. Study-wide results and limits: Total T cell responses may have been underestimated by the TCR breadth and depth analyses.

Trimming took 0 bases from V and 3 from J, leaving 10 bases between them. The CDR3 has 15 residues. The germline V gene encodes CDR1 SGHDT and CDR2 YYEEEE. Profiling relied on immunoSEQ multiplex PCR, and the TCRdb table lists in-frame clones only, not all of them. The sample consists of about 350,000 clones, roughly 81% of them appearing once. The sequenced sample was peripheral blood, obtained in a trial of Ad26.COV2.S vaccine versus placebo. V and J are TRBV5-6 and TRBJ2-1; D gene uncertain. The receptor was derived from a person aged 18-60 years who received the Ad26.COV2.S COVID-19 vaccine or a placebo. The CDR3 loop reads CASSLVQIDYNEQFF. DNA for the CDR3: TGTGCCAGCAGCTTGGTTCAGATCGACTACAATGAGCAGTTCTTC.